This record looks at one TCR beta chain sequence and its context. No antigen is known for it. CDR3 length: 13 residues. Trimming pared 3 bases from V and 6 bases from J, leaving 10 bases between. Germline CDR1 reads LNHDA; CDR2 reads SQIVND (reference sequence). TCRdb's copy holds only in-frame clones and misses some; the assay was immunoSEQ multiplex PCR. The sample holds approximately 86,000 clones, 91% seen once. The data are from a study of graft-versus-host responses after intestinal transplantation. Study-wide background: The whole recipient group had anti-thymocyte globulin induction followed by tacrolimus and steroids for roughly three years.

Study-level results: Allografts of patients with graft-donor T cell macrochimerism showed high graft-versus-host to host-versus-graft clone ratios. GvH clones appeared in recipient marrow, some first in ileum or blood.

J is TRBJ2-3 and V is TRBV19, with D unresolved. The sequencing here drew on unstimulated CD4+ T cells sorted from spleen or lymph node cells, taken before intestinal transplant. The source is a human donor who received an intestinal transplant. The CDR3, as DNA: TGTGCCAGTAGTATTGGTCCTAGGGATACGCAGTATTTT. Its translation: CASSIGPRDTQYF.